The rows below give T cell receptor beta chains drawn from one sample of a study of T cells after yellow fever vaccination. MiXCR was run by TCRdb on the 5' RACE reads, yielding one entry per CDR3 protein. The repertoire has some 320,000 distinct CDR3 sequences, around 9.3% of them found once; the top ten carry around 3.4%. This specimen was CD4+ T cells sorted from PBMCs, taken 5 days after the yellow fever booster vaccination. Receptors originate from a man younger than 35 who received the YFV17D yellow fever vaccine. Both conserved end residues are part of each CDR3.

v_call,j_call,cdr3_aa
TRBV10-3,TRBJ2-1,CAISDDGGYNEQFF
TRBV7-9,TRBJ1-2,CASSSDRGYYGYTF
TRBV5-1,TRBJ2-3,CASSRGAGEADTQYF
TRBV6-5,TRBJ1-6,CASTPTGGHNSPLHF
TRBV3-1,TRBJ2-4,CASSQPGDKNIQYF
TRBV28,TRBJ2-3,CASSPGVTTDTQYF
TRBV18,TRBJ2-1,CASSPIKGQRGNEQFF
TRBV4-2,TRBJ2-3,CASSQGGRATDTQYF
TRBV12-3/TRBV12-4,TRBJ1-1,CASTSVGSTEAFF
TRBV7-3,TRBJ2-1,CASSRGLAGAYNEQFF
TRBV7-2,TRBJ2-2,CASSLWSNTGELFF
TRBV5-1,TRBJ2-3,CASSAGLAGIDTQYF
TRBV27,TRBJ1-5,CASTPSGGQPQHF
TRBV24-1,TRBJ2-4,CATSDPRVGNIQYF
TRBV12-3/TRBV12-4,TRBJ2-7,CASSPASGGAYEQYF
TRBV9,TRBJ2-3,CASSVSTSGYTDTQYF
TRBV6-2/TRBV6-3,TRBJ2-1,CASRTSSYEQFF
TRBV7-3,TRBJ2-5,CASSFGLGETQYF
TRBV3-1,TRBJ2-1,CASSQVRNEQFF
TRBV2,TRBJ2-7,CASSGPPGQLAYEQYF
TRBV7-3,TRBJ2-1,CASSLRDRAPSSYNEQFF
TRBV7-9,TRBJ1-6,CASSLDGLGGNSPLHF
TRBV29-1,TRBJ2-1,CSVASGSSYNEQFF
TRBV9,TRBJ2-7,CASSTSDSFWNEQYF
TRBV10-3,TRBJ2-5,CAISARQDQETQYF
TRBV27,TRBJ1-1,CASSSLGTEAFF
TRBV5-1,TRBJ1-2,CASSYYREESYTF
TRBV12-3/TRBV12-4,TRBJ1-5,CASSLGQSPDQPQHF
TRBV19,TRBJ1-6,CASSMFAAGSPLHF
TRBV6-5,TRBJ2-1,CASSYSGPPSYNEQFF
TRBV6-6,TRBJ1-6,CASAPNNSPLHF
TRBV6-2/TRBV6-3,TRBJ2-7,CASRFHLQGEQYF
TRBV11-2,TRBJ2-2,CASSSSRFTGELFF
TRBV12-3/TRBV12-4,TRBJ1-2,CASSFGGPGYTF
TRBV6-2/TRBV6-3,TRBJ2-1,CASHRVDGRLGEQFF
TRBV11-2,TRBJ2-1,CASSSSGGARYNEQFF
TRBV5-1,TRBJ1-1,CASSLSGQGIGEAFF
TRBV6-5,TRBJ1-1,CASSKTGAAKDTEAFF
TRBV12-3/TRBV12-4,TRBJ1-2,CASSVATGGGYGYTF
TRBV6-2/TRBV6-3,TRBJ2-1,CASSHLGTTDNEQFF
TRBV12-3/TRBV12-4,TRBJ1-2,CASSQDSNYGYTF
TRBV7-8,TRBJ1-2,CASRPPGQGLSYGYTF
TRBV3-1,TRBJ1-2,CASSQPGGHGYTF
TRBV7-3,TRBJ2-5,CASGSGLAGGRETQYF
TRBV4-3,TRBJ1-2,CASSQLGGTNYGYTF